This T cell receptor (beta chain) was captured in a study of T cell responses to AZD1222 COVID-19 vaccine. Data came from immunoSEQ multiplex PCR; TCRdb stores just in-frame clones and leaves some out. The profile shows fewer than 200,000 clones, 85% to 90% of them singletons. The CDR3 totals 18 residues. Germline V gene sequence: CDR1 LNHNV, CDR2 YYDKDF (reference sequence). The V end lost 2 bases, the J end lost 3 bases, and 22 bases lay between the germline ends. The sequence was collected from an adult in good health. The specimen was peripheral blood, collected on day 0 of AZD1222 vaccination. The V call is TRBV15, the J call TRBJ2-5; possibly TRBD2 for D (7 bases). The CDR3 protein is CATSRYPPRGAREETQYF. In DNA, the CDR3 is TGTGCCACCAGCAGATACCCACCCCGGGGGGCACGAGAAGAGACCCAGTACTTC.